The 22 T cell receptor beta chains listed next were all sequenced from one sample in a study of blood T cell repertoires in COVID-19. Using immunoSEQ multiplex PCR, the repertoire was profiled, and TCRdb retains in-frame clones only, with some absent. The sample carries over 55,000 clones, around 87% recorded once. Sequenced material: peripheral blood. Receptor source: a man in his fifties or sixties with active COVID-19.

The chain recombines TRBV5-1 with TRBJ1-6; the match to TRBD1 covers 9 bases. Germline loops: CDR1 SGHRS, CDR2 YFSETQ. The CDR3 runs 15 residues. Trimming took 2 bases from V and 7 from J; bases not matched to a gene: 4. The CDR3 reads CASSLQGAGNSPLHF. The CDR3 nucleotides are TGCGCCAGCAGCTTACAGGGGGCGGGGAATTCACCCCTCCACTTT.

This clone showed up just once. The chain is built from TRBV3-1 (or the pseudogene TRBV3-2) and TRBJ1-1, with 7 bases that match TRBD1. Germline CDR1 is LGHDT and CDR2 is YNNKEL (reference sequence). J lost 1 base, V lost 4 bases, and 6 bases had no gene match. This CDR3 comprises 15 residues. The CDR3: CASSRRRTGNTEAFF. The CDR3 nucleotides read TGTGCCAGCAGCCGGAGAAGGACAGGGAACACTGAAGCTTTCTTT.

The chain employs TRBV28 and TRBJ1-2; 11 bases agree with TRBD1. The CDR3 consists of 15 residues. Germline values: CDR1 MDHEN, CDR2 SYDVKM. J was trimmed by 4 bases and V by 4 bases; bases with no gene match: 5. This chain's CDR3 is CASSYGQGAVYGYTF. Written as DNA, the CDR3 is TGTGCCAGCAGTTACGGACAGGGGGCCGTCTATGGCTACACCTTC.

This clone was detected a few times. The chain carries TRBV3-1 (or the pseudogene TRBV3-2) and TRBJ1-2; possible D gene TRBD1, 6 bases. The CDR3 has 14 residues. V was shortened by 2 bases and J by 2 bases, with 9 bases between the two germline ends. The germline V gene encodes CDR1 LGHDT and CDR2 YNNKEL (reference sequence). The CDR3 DNA follows: TGTGCCAGCAGCCAACAGGGGAACAACTATGGCTACACCTTC. Protein sequence: CASSQQGNNYGYTF.

The rearrangement joins TRBV25-1 to TRBJ1-2; tentatively, D is TRBD1 (5 bases). The CDR3 runs 17 residues. Germline CDR1 and CDR2: MGHDK and SYGVNS. V lost 5 bases and J lost 4, with 23 bases in between. Here the CDR3 reads CASSPEGRGAAGYGYTF. CDR3 nucleotides: TGTGCCAGCAGTCCCGAAGGGCGCGGGGCGGCTGGCTATGGCTACACCTTC.

This clone was observed a handful of times. This rearrangement joins TRBV5-1 to TRBJ1-4, with 8 positions matching TRBD1. After removal of 4 bases from V and 5 bases from J, the junction contained 7 bases not matched to a gene. The CDR3 consists of 15 residues. Germline CDR1 SGHRS, CDR2 YFSETQ. The CDR3 nucleotides are TGCGCCAGCAGCGGACAGGGTCAGAAGAATGAAAAACTGTTTTTT. It yields the protein CASSGQGQKNEKLFF.

This chain links TRBV7-2 with TRBJ1-1, with D unresolved. The V end lost 2 bases, the J end lost 0 bases, and 19 bases lay between the germline ends. The CDR3 is made up of 18 amino acids. The V gene's germline CDR1 is SGHTA and CDR2 FQGNSA. Written as DNA, the CDR3 is TGTGCCAGCAGCTTACTAGCCTCTATAGGTCGCCTGAACACTGAAGCTTTCTTT. Amino acid sequence: CASSLLASIGRLNTEAFF.

This chain links TRBV5-8 with TRBJ2-5; TRBD1 might be the D (6 bases). From germline, CDR1 is SGHTS and CDR2 YDEGEE. The CDR3 runs to 14 residues. The V end was cut by 3 bases, the J end by 7 bases, with 16 bases between. CDR3 DNA sequence: TGTGCCAGCAGCTCGAGTGACAGGTGGGGGACCCAGTACTTC. Translating gives CASSSSDRWGTQYF.

The chain has TRBV18 and TRBJ1-2; D is perhaps TRBD1 (5 bases). This CDR3 comprises 13 residues. CDR1 KGHSH and CDR2 LQKENI come from the germline V gene. V gave up 2 bases and J gave up 4 bases, with 8 bases separating them. CDR3 coding DNA: TGTGCCAGCTCACCAGGAGGGACCTATGGCTACACCTTC. This encodes CASSPGGTYGYTF.

The chain carries TRBV5-1 and TRBJ1-2; weak D call: TRBD1 (5 bases). The CDR3 loop spans 14 amino acids. V lost 5 bases to trimming and J lost 8 bases, with 19 bases between them. Germline-derived CDR1 and CDR2 are SGHRS and YFSETQ. CDR3 protein: CASRAGQPMGGYTF. The CDR3 nucleotides read TGCGCCAGCAGGGCCGGACAACCTATGGGAGGCTACACCTTC.

This clone turned up a few times. The V gene is TRBV10-3, the J gene TRBJ2-1; maybe TRBD1 (5 bases). This CDR3 region has 16 residues. Per the germline V gene, CDR1 is ENHRY and CDR2 is SYGVKD. The V end was cut by 0 bases, the J end by 5 bases, with 14 bases between. CDR3 loop: CAISESTTGRHNEQFF. CDR3 bases: TGTGCCATCAGTGAGTCGACAACAGGTCGACACAATGAGCAGTTCTTC.

The gene calls are TRBV6-6 and TRBJ1-5; D is perhaps TRBD1 (5 bases). Germline V gene data show CDR1 as MNHNY and CDR2 as SVGAGI (reference sequence). The CDR3 contains 16 residues. Trimming removed 2 bases at V and 0 bases at J, with 11 bases between. The chain's CDR3 is CASSYLQTVSNQPQHF. The DNA of the CDR3 is TGTGCCAGCAGTTACCTTCAGACAGTTAGCAATCAGCCCCAGCATTTT.

This clone was counted once. The V and J genes are TRBV28 and TRBJ1-2; D remains unclear. V shed 1 base and J shed 4 bases, with 10 bases lying between them. This CDR3 has 14 residues. Per the germline V gene, CDR1 is MDHEN and CDR2 is SYDVKM. The CDR3 DNA reads TGTGCCAGCAGTTTATCGTCCAGAACCTATGGCTACACCTTC. It codes for CASSLSSRTYGYTF.

The chain uses TRBV7-2 and TRBJ1-2; D unclear. CDR3 length equals 13 residues. The ends were cut back, 1 base at V and 8 bases at J, with 11 bases in the middle. From germline, CDR1 is SGHTA and CDR2 FQGNSA. CDR3: CASSLVRDVGYTF. CDR3 sequence (DNA): TGTGCCAGCAGCTTAGTTCGGGATGTGGGCTACACCTTC.

V usage is TRBV27 and J usage is TRBJ2-3, with TRBD2 identical over 7 bases. CDR3 length: 15 residues. V lost 8 bases to trimming and J lost 2 bases; unmatched junction nucleotides: 10. CDR1 MNHEY and CDR2 SMNVEV come from the germline V gene (reference sequence). The CDR3 loop reads CASRRTSSITDTQYF. CDR3 DNA: TGTGCCAGCCGACGGACTAGTTCTATCACAGATACGCAGTATTTT.

The V call is TRBV19, the J call TRBJ1-2; 7 bases line up with TRBD1. With 5 bases clipped from V and 4 bases from J, the junction kept 4 bases outside the gene matches. CDR1 is LNHDA and CDR2 is SQIVND in the germline V gene (reference sequence). The CDR3 is 13 amino acids. The CDR3 sequence: CASSPGGSYGYTF. DNA for the CDR3: TGTGCCAGTAGTCCAGGGGGTTCCTATGGCTACACCTTC.

The chain uses TRBV2 and TRBJ1-4; tentatively, D is TRBD1 (6 bases). The CDR3 is 13 amino acids. Germline CDR1 SNHLY, CDR2 FYNNEI. Trimming removed 6 bases from V and 8 bases from J, with 13 bases in between. Here the CDR3 reads CASRRDTDEKLFF. CDR3 bases: TGTGCCAGCAGAAGGGACACGGACGAAAAACTGTTTTTT.

This clone was picked up a small number of times. The chain couples TRBV18 to TRBJ2-7; the D gene is possibly TRBD1 (6 bases). The V end was cut by 3 bases, the J end by 7 bases, with 7 bases between. Germline values: CDR1 KGHSH, CDR2 LQKENI. The CDR3 has 11 amino acids. The CDR3 loop is CASSPDREQYF. The CDR3 bases are TGTGCCAGCTCACCGGACAGAGAGCAGTACTTC.

V gene TRBV11-2 combines with J gene TRBJ1-1, with no clear D. Per germline, CDR1 SGHAT and CDR2 FQNNGV. This CDR3 contains 13 residues. V was cut by 3 bases and J by 2 bases, with 7 bases left in between. The CDR3 loop is CASSFSSNTEAFF. CDR3 coding DNA: TGTGCCAGCAGCTTCTCTAGTAACACTGAAGCTTTCTTT.

V is TRBV19 and J is TRBJ2-7; 11 bases map to TRBD1. J was trimmed by 6 bases and V by 9 bases; bases with no gene match: 10. The CDR3 extends over 14 amino acids. CDR1 is LNHDA, CDR2 SQIVND, per germline (reference sequence). This CDR3 is CASGGQGGLFEQYF. CDR3 coding DNA: TGTGCCAGCGGGGGACAGGGGGGCCTTTTCGAGCAGTACTTC.

The chain has TRBV4-1 and TRBJ2-7, with 9 nucleotides matching TRBD2. The V segment lost 1 base and the J segment 3 bases; nucleotides outside the gene matches: 7. Germline assignment: CDR1 MGHRA and CDR2 YSYEKL. The CDR3 consists of 16 residues. CDR3 amino acids: CASSQVGLAGNYEQYF. The CDR3, as DNA: TGCGCCAGCAGCCAAGTCGGCCTAGCGGGAAACTACGAGCAGTACTTC.

The chain combines TRBV18 with TRBJ1-1, with D unresolved. The germline CDR1 and CDR2 sequences are KGHSH and LQKENI. The CDR3 is 12 residues long. Trimming left V 3 bases short and J 3 bases short, with 5 bases between. Here the CDR3 reads CASSPSDTEAFF. The CDR3 nucleotides are TGTGCCAGCTCACCCTCGGACACTGAAGCTTTCTTT. Complete variable domain (other parts from reference TRBV18 and TRBJ1-1): NAGVMQNPRHLVRRRGQEARLRCSPMKGHSHVYWYRQLPEEGLKFMVYLQKENIIDESGMPKERFSAEFPKEGPSILRIQQVVRGDSAAYFCASSPSDTEAFFGQGTRLTVV.